These 13 T cell receptor beta chains were all obtained from the same sample, sequenced in a study of blood T cell repertoires in COVID-19. Measured with immunoSEQ multiplex PCR; TCRdb has only the in-frame clones, and not every one. The sample yields approximately 300,000 clones, about 87% seen once. The sample consisted of PBMCs or T cells enriched from blood (not recorded which). The receptors shown here come from a woman under 40 who had recovered from COVID-19.

The chain couples TRBV28 to TRBJ1-5; D gene unclear. The CDR3 totals 17 residues. CDR1 and CDR2 from the germline V gene are MDHEN and SYDVKM. V lost 6 bases, J lost 0 bases, and 18 bases lay in between. CDR3 protein: CASSSWTGMLSNQPQHF. CDR3 DNA: TGTGCCAGCAGCTCCTGGACCGGGATGCTTAGCAATCAGCCCCAGCATTTT.

The V and J genes are TRBV6-5 and TRBJ2-7, with 7 bases aligning to TRBD1. Germline loops: CDR1 MNHEY, CDR2 SVGAGI. CDR3 length equals 13 residues. Trimming took 8 bases from V and 5 from J; bases not matched to a gene: 9. As DNA, the CDR3 is TGTGCCAGCGACGACAGGGAAGGTGACGAGCAGTACTTC. Its protein product is CASDDREGDEQYF.

The CDR3 bases are TGTGCCAGCAGCTTGCGGGGCTCTGGGGCCAACGTCCTGACTTTC. This translates into CASSLRGSGANVLTF. The chain has TRBV5-4 and TRBJ2-6, with D possibly being TRBD2 (5 bases). Trimming removed 1 base from V and 0 bases from J, with 5 bases in between. The V gene's germline CDR1 is SGHNT and CDR2 YYREEE (reference sequence). This CDR3 is 15 amino acids long.

The chain links TRBV2 to TRBJ1-1; TRBD1 matches at 7 bases. Germline CDR1 is SNHLY and CDR2 is FYNNEI. After removal of 6 bases from V and 0 bases from J, the junction contained 4 bases not matched to a gene. The CDR3 loop spans 14 amino acids. Here the CDR3 DNA reads TGTGCCAGCAGAGGGACAGCCATGAACACTGAAGCTTTCTTT. Residues: CASRGTAMNTEAFF.

Comments on this clone: A junction boundary mismatches the germline segment, possibly from a read error. J is TRBJ2-7 and V is TRBV4-1; possibly TRBD1 for D (6 bases). This CDR3 is built from 13 residues. From germline, CDR1 is MGHRA and CDR2 YSYEKL. The CDR3 bases are TGCGCCAGCAGCCCGGACAGATTCCTCGAGGAGTACTTC. Translated: CASSPDRFLEEYF.

The chain has TRBV18 and TRBJ2-5; D gene uncertain. The CDR3 totals 13 residues. Trimming left V 2 bases short and J 3 bases short, with 7 bases between. Germline lookup yields CDR1 KGHSH and CDR2 LQKENI. CDR3 region: CASSPGIKETQYF. Written as DNA, the CDR3 is TGTGCCAGCTCACCAGGCATTAAAGAGACCCAGTACTTC.

The V call is TRBV5-8, the J call TRBJ2-7, with TRBD1 matching over 11 bases. The CDR3 contains 16 residues. Germline trimming cut 4 bases from V and 4 bases from J; bases unmatched to any gene: 10. The germline V gene has CDR1 SGHTS and CDR2 YDEGEE. CDR3 nucleotide sequence: TGTGCCAGCAGCCCCCCTCGGGACAGGGGGAGGTACGAGCAGTACTTC. The encoded protein is CASSPPRDRGRYEQYF.

In DNA, the CDR3 is TGTGCCAGCAGTCGGACTAGCGGGCTTAAAGAGACCCAGTACTTC. It translates to CASSRTSGLKETQYF. The rearrangement uses TRBV6-2 or TRBV6-3 and TRBJ2-5; 11 bases line up with TRBD2. The J segment lost 3 bases and the V segment lost 5 bases, leaving 5 bases of the junction unmatched. CDR1 is MNHEY and CDR2 is SVGEGT in the germline V gene. This CDR3 is built from 15 residues.

This chain links TRBV29-1 with TRBJ2-3; 7 bases are shared with TRBD1. CDR3 length: 13 residues. Looked up from germline, CDR1 is SQVTM and CDR2 is ANQGSEA. V shed 8 bases and J 4 bases; nucleotides not matched to a gene: 9. The CDR3 here is CSCPTGSADTQYF. CDR3 coding DNA: TGCAGCTGCCCGACAGGGTCCGCAGATACGCAGTATTTT.

This chain joins TRBV5-6 and TRBJ2-7; 10 bases fit TRBD1. The CDR3 is made up of 16 amino acids. The V gene's germline CDR1 is SGHDT and CDR2 YYEEEE. Losses at the gene ends were 6 bases for V and 1 base for J; bases not matched to a gene: 10. CDR3 residues: CASTWGPGQGSYEQYF. DNA of the CDR3: TGTGCCAGCACCTGGGGGCCGGGACAGGGGTCCTACGAGCAGTACTTC.

The genes are TRBV19 and TRBJ2-1; TRBD1 matches at 11 bases. This CDR3 is 14 amino acids long. Looked up from germline, CDR1 is LNHDA and CDR2 is SQIVND (reference sequence). V shed 5 bases and J 10 bases; nucleotides not matched to a gene: 7. Here the CDR3 reads CASSGTGGTREQFF. As DNA, the CDR3 is TGTGCCAGTAGTGGGACAGGGGGTACGCGGGAGCAGTTCTTC.

This clone was seen once. The rearrangement links TRBV7-8 to TRBJ1-1, with a weak D call TRBD1 (6 bases). CDR1 is SGHVS, CDR2 FQNEAQ, per germline. V was shortened by 5 bases and J by 0 bases, with 16 bases between the two germline ends. The CDR3 runs 16 residues. CDR3 coding DNA: TGTGCCAGCAGCCCTTTTACAGGGACTATGAACACTGAAGCTTTCTTT. Protein sequence: CASSPFTGTMNTEAFF. The variable domain in full, with the rest retrieved from reference TRBV7-8 and TRBJ1-1, is GAGVSQSPRYKVAKRGQDVALRCDPISGHVSLFWYQQALGQGPEFLTYFQNEAQLDKSGLPSDRFFAERPEGSVSTLKIQRTQQEDSAVYLCASSPFTGTMNTEAFFGQGTRLTVV.

This sequence joins TRBV12-3 or TRBV12-4 and TRBJ2-5; 8 bases are shared with TRBD1. The CDR3 consists of 13 residues. The trim removed 6 bases at V and 4 bases at J, leaving 4 bases unmatched. CDR3 amino acids: CASRLGQGETQYF. The CDR3 DNA reads TGTGCCAGCAGACTCGGACAGGGAGAGACCCAGTACTTC.